Listed below are T cell receptor beta chains from one sample, sequenced in a study of vaccination and CD4 T cells after COVID-19. For these receptors, no antigen is known. TCRdb re-analysed the PCR reads in MiXCR, keeping a single row per CDR3 protein. The sample lists 20,000 to 25,000 distinct CDR3 sequences, about 45% occurring once. The sample in question was CD4+ T cells from blood, cultured in vitro, obtained about 7 months after SARS-CoV-2 vaccination. These receptors came from a human donor who had recovered from COVID-19. The CDR3 runs from the conserved cysteine through the conserved F or W. D genes are given only for firm matches. Clone size appears in some rows only: once, few, many, or a class for an expanded clone.

TGTGCCAGCATCCTAGCGGGAGGCTACGAGCAGTACTTC	CASILAGGYEQYF	TRBD2	TRBV6-1	TRBJ2-7	13	-
TGCGCCAGCAGCCAAGATATCGGTGGGGGCGCCTATCAGCCCCAGCATTTT	CASSQDIGGGAYQPQHF	-	TRBV4-3	TRBJ1-5	17	-
TGCGCCAGCAGCCAACCGGGACAGGGTCGTGACTCAGATACGCAGTATTTT	CASSQPGQGRDSDTQYF	TRBD1	TRBV4-1	TRBJ2-3	17	-
TGTGCCGGGGGAAACAGGGGGTGGACAGATACGCAGTATTTT	CAGGNRGWTDTQYF	TRBD1	TRBV7-9	TRBJ2-3	14	-
TGCAGTGCTAGAGTAGGGGCTGGCTATGGCTACACCTTC	CSARVGAGYGYTF	-	TRBV20-1	TRBJ1-2	13	few
TGTGCCAGCAGCCCGGGGGTAGCCAAAAACATTCAGTACTTC	CASSPGVAKNIQYF	-	TRBV7-8	TRBJ2-4	14	-
TGTGCCAGCAGTTTATCGGGCGTGAATCGGTCACCCCTCCACTTT	CASSLSGVNRSPLHF	-	TRBV27	TRBJ1-6	15	few
TGCAGTGCTAGGCACCTCCAGGGGGCTAATTCACCCCTCCACTTT	CSARHLQGANSPLHF	TRBD1	TRBV20-1	TRBJ1-6	15	few
TGTGCCAGCAAACCGTTATTCGGCCGTGACGAGCAGTACTTC	CASKPLFGRDEQYF	-	TRBV6-1	TRBJ2-7	14	-
TGTGCCAGCAGTGAAGCGCTTCGGGATTTCCTCCACTTT	CASSEALRDFLHF	-	TRBV6-1	TRBJ1-6	13	few
TGCAGTGCTAACAGGGAAAATCAGCCCCAGCATTTT	CSANRENQPQHF	-	TRBV20-1	TRBJ1-5	12	few
TGTGCCAGCAGCTTACGTGGGTTTCAGCCCCAGCATTTT	CASSLRGFQPQHF	-	TRBV7-2	TRBJ1-5	13	-
TGTGCCCTCAAGATTAGCAATCAGCCCCAGCATTTT	CALKISNQPQHF	-	TRBV27	TRBJ1-5	12	-
TGTGCCAGCAGTGATACAGGGGTGGTGCAGTATTTT	CASSDTGVVQYF	TRBD1	TRBV28	TRBJ2-3	12	-
TGTGCCAGCAGCTCGGACAGGAGACCCATCACCGGGGAGCTGTTTTTT	CASSSDRRPITGELFF	TRBD1	TRBV7-8	TRBJ2-2	16	-
TGCAGTGCTAGAGTAAAGGGCTGGGGGGTCCAAGAGACCCAGTACTTC	CSARVKGWGVQETQYF	-	TRBV20-1	TRBJ2-5	16	few
TGTGCCAGCAGCTCCCCGGGGGGGGGACGAGACACTGAAGCTTTCTTT	CASSSPGGGRDTEAFF	-	TRBV7-9	TRBJ1-1	16	-
TGTGCCAGCAGCCAGTCGGCTGGAAACACCATATATTTT	CASSQSAGNTIYF	-	TRBV7-9	TRBJ1-3	13	-
TGTGCCAGCAGTATTAAAGCGGGAGCGACAGATACGCAGTATTTT	CASSIKAGATDTQYF	TRBD2	TRBV7-9	TRBJ2-3	15	-
TGCGCCAGCAGCCAAGCTTTCCTAGCTCAAGAGACCCAGTACTTC	CASSQAFLAQETQYF	-	TRBV4-1	TRBJ2-5	15	-
TGTGCCAGCAGCTTGCGGGGGACTAGCCCCTACGAGCAGTACTTC	CASSLRGTSPYEQYF	TRBD2	TRBV7-2	TRBJ2-7	15	-
TGTGCCAGCAGGAGAACTAGACAGGGACAATTACAGGCTTTCTTT	CASRRTRQGQLQAFF	TRBD1	TRBV2	TRBJ1-1	15	-
TGTGCCAGCAGCTTAGGACAGGGGGTCGAAGAAAAACTGTTTTTT	CASSLGQGVEEKLFF	TRBD1	TRBV7-9	TRBJ1-4	15	-
TGTGCCATCAGTGAGCCCGGAACTGAAGCTTTCTTT	CAISEPGTEAFF	-	TRBV10-3	TRBJ1-1	12	-
TGTGCCAGCAGAAAATGGACTAGCGGAACCTACAATGAGCAGTTCTTC	CASRKWTSGTYNEQFF	TRBD2	TRBV7-9	TRBJ2-1	16	-
TGTATCTCCATAATAGACAGCGCGAACACCGGGGAGCTGTTTTTT	CISIIDSANTGELFF	-	TRBV7-5	TRBJ2-2	15	few
TGTGCCAGCAAGGAAGGGGGCCGCGAGACCCAGTACTTC	CASKEGGRETQYF	TRBD1	TRBV6-2/TRBV6-3	TRBJ2-5	13	-
TGTGCCAGTAGCTGGGGGCCCCCCTACAATGAGCAGTTCTTC	CASSWGPPYNEQFF	-	TRBV19	TRBJ2-1	14	-